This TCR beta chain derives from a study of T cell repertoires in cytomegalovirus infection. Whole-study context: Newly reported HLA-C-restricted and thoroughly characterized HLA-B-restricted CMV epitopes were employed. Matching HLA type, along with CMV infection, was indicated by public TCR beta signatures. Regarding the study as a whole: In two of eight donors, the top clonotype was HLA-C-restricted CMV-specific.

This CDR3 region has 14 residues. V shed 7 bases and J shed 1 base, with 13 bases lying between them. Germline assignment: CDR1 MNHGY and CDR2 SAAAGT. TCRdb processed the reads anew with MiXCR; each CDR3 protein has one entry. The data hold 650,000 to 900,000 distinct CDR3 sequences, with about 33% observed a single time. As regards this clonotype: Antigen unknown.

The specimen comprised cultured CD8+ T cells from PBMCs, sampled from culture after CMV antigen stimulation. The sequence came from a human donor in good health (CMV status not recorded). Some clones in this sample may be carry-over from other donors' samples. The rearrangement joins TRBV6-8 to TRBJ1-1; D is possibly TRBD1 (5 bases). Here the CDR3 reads CASTPGGANTEAFF. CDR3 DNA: TGTGCCAGCACCCCGGGAGGGGCGAACACTGAAGCTTTCTTT.